This entry is about one TCR beta chain. Its specificity is not known. Autoimmunity was present in every CD3G-deficient patient, worse in two. Patients aged 2 to 39 years had fewer naive and more memory CD4+ and CD8+ T cells. CD4+ T cells were divided by sorting: CD25-high CD127-low Tregs, CD25-low CD127-high conventional cells. The data originate from a study of regulatory T cells. General study results and limits: In CD3G-deficient patients, conventional CD4+ T cells were enriched for hydrophobic CDR3 residues at positions 6 and 7. Skewed V and J usage and few unique V-J pairs marked patient repertoires, most in Tregs.

This CDR3 spans 15 amino acids. Germline CDR1 is PRHDT and CDR2 is FYEKMQ (reference sequence). Unmatched junction bases numbered 7, after V lost 3 bases and J lost 4 bases. The primer mix had 52 TRBV and 13 TRBJ primers. Sequencing used immunoSEQ multiplex PCR; TCRdb keeps in-frame clones, though not all of them. This sample yields tens of thousands of clones, of which roughly 90% are seen a single time; under 1.5% belongs to the top ten. Material for sequencing was conventional CD4+ T cells sorted from blood. The clonotype was recovered from a child aged 10 to 17 with CD3G deficiency. V is TRBV13 and J is TRBJ2-3, with TRBD2 matching over 7 bases. The CDR3 DNA sequence: TGTGCCAGCAGCTTTCAAGCGGGAAAGGCAGATACGCAGTATTTT. Its translation: CASSFQAGKADTQYF. The variable domain in full, completed from reference TRBV13 and TRBJ2-3, reads AAGVIQSPRHLIKEKRETATLKCYPIPRHDTVYWYQQGPGQDPQFLISFYEKMQSDKGSIPDRFSAQQFSDYHSELNMSSLELGDSALYFCASSFQAGKADTQYFGPGTRLTVL.